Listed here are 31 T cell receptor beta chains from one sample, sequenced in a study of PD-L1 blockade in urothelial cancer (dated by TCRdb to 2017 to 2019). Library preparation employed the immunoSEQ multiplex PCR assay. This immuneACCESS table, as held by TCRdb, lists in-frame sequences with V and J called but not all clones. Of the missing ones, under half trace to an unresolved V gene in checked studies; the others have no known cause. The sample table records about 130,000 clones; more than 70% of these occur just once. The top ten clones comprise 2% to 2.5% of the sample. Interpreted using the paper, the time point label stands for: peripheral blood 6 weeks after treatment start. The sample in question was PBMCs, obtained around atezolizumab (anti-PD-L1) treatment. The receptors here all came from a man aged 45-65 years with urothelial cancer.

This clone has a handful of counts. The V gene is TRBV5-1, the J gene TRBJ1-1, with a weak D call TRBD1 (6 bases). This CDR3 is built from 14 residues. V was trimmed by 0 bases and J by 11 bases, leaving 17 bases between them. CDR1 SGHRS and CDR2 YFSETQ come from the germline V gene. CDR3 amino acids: CASSLAVAGARAFF. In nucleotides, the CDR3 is TGCGCCAGCAGCTTGGCCGTGGCAGGGGCTAGGGCTTTCTTT.

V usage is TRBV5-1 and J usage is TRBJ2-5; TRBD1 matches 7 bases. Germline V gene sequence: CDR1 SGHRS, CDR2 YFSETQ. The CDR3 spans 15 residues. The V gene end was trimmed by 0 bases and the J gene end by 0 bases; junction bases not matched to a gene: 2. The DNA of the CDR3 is TGCGCCAGCAGCTTGGCCAGGGGGTACCAAGAGACCCAGTACTTC. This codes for CASSLARGYQETQYF.

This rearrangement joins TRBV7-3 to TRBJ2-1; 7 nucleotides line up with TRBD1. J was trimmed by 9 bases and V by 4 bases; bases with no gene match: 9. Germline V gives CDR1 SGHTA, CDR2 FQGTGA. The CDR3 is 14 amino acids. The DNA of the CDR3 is TGTGCCAGCAGCTCAAACACAGGGGCGGGTGAGCAGTTCTTC. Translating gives CASSSNTGAGEQFF. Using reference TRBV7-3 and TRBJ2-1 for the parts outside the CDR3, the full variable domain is GAGVSQTPSNKVTEKGKYVELRCDPISGHTALYWYRQSLGQGPEFLIYFQGTGAADDSGLPNDRFFAVRPEGSVSTLKIQRTERGDSAVYLCASSSNTGAGEQFFGPGTRLTVL.

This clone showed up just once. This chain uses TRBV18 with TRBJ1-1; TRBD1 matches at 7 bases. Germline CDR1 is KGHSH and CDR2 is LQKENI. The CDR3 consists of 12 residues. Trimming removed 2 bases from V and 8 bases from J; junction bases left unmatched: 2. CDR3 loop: CASSPDRVEAFF. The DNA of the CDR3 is TGTGCCAGCTCACCAGACAGGGTAGAAGCTTTCTTT.

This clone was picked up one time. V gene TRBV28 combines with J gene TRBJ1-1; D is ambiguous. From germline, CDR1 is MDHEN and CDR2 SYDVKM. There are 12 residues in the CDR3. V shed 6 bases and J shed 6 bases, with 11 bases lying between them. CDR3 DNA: TGTGCCAGCAGCTCACTCTTCCCTGAAGCTTTCTTT. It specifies CASSSLFPEAFF.

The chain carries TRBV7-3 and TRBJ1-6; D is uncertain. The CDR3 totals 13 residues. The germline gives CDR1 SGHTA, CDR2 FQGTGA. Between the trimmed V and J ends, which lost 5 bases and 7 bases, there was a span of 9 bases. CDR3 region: CASSEYRNSPLHF. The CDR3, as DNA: TGTGCCAGCAGCGAGTACAGAAATTCACCCCTCCACTTT.

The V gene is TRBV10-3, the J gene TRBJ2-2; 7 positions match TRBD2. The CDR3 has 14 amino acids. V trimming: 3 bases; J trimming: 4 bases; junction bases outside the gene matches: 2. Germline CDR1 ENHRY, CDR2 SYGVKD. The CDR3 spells CAISDREGTGELFF. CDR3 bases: TGTGCCATCAGTGATAGGGAGGGCACCGGGGAGCTGTTTTTT.

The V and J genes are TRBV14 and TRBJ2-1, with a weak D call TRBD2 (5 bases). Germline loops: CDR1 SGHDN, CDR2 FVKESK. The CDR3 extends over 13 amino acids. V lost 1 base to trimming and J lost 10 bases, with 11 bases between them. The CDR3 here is CASSQANSVEQFF. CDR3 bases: TGTGCCAGCAGCCAAGCTAATAGCGTAGAGCAGTTCTTC.

Here the CDR3 DNA reads TGTGCCAGCAGTGAAGCTCGGTGGGCCGCCAATCAGCCCCAGCATTTT. Residues: CASSEARWAANQPQHF. V gene TRBV2 combines with J gene TRBJ1-5; D remains ambiguous. Per germline, CDR1 SNHLY and CDR2 FYNNEI. The CDR3 covers 16 residues. V was shortened by 0 bases and J by 3 bases, with 12 bases between the two germline ends.

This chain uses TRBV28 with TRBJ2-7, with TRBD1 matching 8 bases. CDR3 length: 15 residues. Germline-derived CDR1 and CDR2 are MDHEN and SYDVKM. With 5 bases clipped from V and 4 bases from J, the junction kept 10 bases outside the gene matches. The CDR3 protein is CASSPTTGAGYEQYF. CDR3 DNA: TGTGCCAGCAGTCCCACGACAGGGGCAGGTTACGAGCAGTACTTC.

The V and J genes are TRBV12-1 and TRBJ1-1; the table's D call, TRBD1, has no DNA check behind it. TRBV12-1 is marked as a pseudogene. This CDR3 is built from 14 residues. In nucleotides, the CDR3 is TGTGCCAGCAGCCATAGGGACATGAGGGGTGAAGCTTTCTTT. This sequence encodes CASSHRDMRGEAFF.

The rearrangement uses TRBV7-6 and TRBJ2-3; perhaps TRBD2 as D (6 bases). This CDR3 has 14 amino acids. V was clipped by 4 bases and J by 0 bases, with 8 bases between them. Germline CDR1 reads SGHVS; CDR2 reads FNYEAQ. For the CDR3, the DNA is TGTGCCAGCAGCTCAAGCGGGAGCACAGATACGCAGTATTTT. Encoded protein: CASSSSGSTDTQYF. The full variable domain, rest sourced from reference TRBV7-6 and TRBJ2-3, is GAGVSQSPRYKVTKRGQDVALRCDPISGHVSLYWYRQALGQGPEFLTYFNYEAQQDKSGLPNDRFSAERPEGSISTLTIQRTEQRDSAMYRCASSSSGSTDTQYFGPGTRLTVL.

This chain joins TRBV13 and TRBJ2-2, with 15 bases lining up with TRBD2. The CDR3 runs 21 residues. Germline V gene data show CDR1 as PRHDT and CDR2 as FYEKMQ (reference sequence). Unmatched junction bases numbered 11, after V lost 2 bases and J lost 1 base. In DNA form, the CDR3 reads TGTGCCAGCAGCTTATTACCATGGGGGACTAGCGGGAGGAGGAACACCGGGGAGCTGTTTTTT. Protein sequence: CASSLLPWGTSGRRNTGELFF.

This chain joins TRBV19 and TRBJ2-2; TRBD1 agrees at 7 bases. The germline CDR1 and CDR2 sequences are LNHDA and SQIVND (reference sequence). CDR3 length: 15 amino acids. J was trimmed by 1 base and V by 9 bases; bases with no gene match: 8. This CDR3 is CASLKGQLNTGELFF. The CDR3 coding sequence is TGTGCCAGCTTGAAGGGACAGCTGAACACCGGGGAGCTGTTTTTT. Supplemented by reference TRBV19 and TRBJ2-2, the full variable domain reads DGGITQSPKYLFRKEGQNVTLSCEQNLNHDAMYWYRQDPGQGLRLIYYSQIVNDFQKGDIAEGYSVSREKKESFPLTVTSAQKNPTAFYLCASLKGQLNTGELFFGEGSRLTVL.

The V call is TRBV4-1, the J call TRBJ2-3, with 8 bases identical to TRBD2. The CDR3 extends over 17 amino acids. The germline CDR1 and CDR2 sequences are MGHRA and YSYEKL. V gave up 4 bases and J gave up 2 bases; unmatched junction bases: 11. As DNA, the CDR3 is TGCGCCAGCAGCCGGGACACCGGGACTAGAGTCACAGATACGCAGTATTTT. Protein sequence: CASSRDTGTRVTDTQYF.

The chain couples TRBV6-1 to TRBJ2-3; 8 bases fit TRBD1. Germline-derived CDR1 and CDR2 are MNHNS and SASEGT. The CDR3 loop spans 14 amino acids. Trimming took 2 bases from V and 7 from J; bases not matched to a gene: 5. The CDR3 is CASSESTGDYTQYF. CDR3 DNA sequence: TGTGCCAGCAGTGAATCGACAGGGGACTATACGCAGTATTTT.

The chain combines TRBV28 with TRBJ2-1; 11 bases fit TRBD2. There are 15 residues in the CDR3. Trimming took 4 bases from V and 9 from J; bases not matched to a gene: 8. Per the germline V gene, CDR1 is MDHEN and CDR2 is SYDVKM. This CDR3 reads CASSSISGRAGEQFF. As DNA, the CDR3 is TGTGCCAGCAGTTCCATTAGCGGGAGGGCGGGTGAGCAGTTCTTC.

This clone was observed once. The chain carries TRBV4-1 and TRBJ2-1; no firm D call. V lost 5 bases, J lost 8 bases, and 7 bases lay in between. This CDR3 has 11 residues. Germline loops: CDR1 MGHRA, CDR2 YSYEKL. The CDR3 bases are TGCGCCAGCAGCGGCACAGATGAGCAGTTCTTC. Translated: CASSGTDEQFF.

The DNA of the CDR3 is TGTGCCTGGAGTTTGAGATTTTTGAACACCGGGGAGCTGTTTTTT. Its protein product is CAWSLRFLNTGELFF. The J gene is TRBJ2-2, the V gene TRBV30, with D unresolved. Germline V lookup: CDR1 GTSNPN, CDR2 SVGIG (reference sequence). The CDR3 contains 15 residues. The V end was cut by 2 bases, the J end by 1 base, with 11 bases between.

The CDR3 spells CASRQDGLSGGYTF. CDR3 DNA sequence: TGTGCCAGCAGACAGGACGGTTTATCGGGTGGCTACACCTTC. The rearrangement joins TRBV6-4 to TRBJ1-2; D may be TRBD1 (5 bases). The CDR3 has 14 amino acids. Trimming stripped 6 bases from V and 7 bases from J, with 18 bases between. Germline-derived CDR1 and CDR2 are MRHNA and SNTAGT.

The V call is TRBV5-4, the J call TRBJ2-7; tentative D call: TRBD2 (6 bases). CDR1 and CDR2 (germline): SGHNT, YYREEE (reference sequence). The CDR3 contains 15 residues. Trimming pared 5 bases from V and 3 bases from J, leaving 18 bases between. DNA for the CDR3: TGTGCCAGCAGGGCTTCGACTAGTAGGAGCTACGAGCAGTACTTC. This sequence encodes CASRASTSRSYEQYF.

CDR3 sequence: CASSLRDGGLVQYF. CDR3 sequence (DNA): TGTGCCAGCTCACTTCGGGACGGGGGTTTAGTTCAGTACTTC. The chain couples TRBV18 to TRBJ2-4, with D possibly being TRBD2 (6 bases). V lost 4 bases and J 11 bases, leaving 18 bases between the germline ends. The CDR3 sequence is 14 residues long. Germline values: CDR1 KGHSH, CDR2 LQKENI.

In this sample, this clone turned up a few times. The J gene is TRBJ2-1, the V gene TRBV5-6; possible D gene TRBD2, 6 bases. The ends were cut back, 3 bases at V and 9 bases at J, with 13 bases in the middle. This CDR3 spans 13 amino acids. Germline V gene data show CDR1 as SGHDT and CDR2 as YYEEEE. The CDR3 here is CASSSPWGGEQFF. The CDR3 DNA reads TGTGCCAGCAGCTCGCCCTGGGGAGGTGAGCAGTTCTTC. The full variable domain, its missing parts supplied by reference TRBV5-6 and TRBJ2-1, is DAGVTQSPTHLIKTRGQQVTLRCSPKSGHDTVSWYQQALGQGPQFIFQYYEEEERQRGNFPDRFSGHQFPNYSSELNVNALLLGDSALYLCASSSPWGGEQFFGPGTRLTVL.

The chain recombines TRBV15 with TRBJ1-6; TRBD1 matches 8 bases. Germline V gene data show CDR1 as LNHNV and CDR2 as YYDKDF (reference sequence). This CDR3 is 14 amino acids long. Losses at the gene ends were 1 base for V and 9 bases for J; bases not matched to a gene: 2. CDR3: CATSRGQGSSPLHF. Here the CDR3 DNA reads TGTGCCACCAGCAGAGGACAGGGGAGTTCACCCCTCCACTTT.

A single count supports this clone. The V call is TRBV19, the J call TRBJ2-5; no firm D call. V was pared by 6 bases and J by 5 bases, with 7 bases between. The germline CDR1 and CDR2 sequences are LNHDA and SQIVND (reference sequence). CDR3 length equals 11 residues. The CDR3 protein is CASSQRETQYF. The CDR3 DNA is TGTGCCAGTAGCCAGAGGGAGACCCAGTACTTC.

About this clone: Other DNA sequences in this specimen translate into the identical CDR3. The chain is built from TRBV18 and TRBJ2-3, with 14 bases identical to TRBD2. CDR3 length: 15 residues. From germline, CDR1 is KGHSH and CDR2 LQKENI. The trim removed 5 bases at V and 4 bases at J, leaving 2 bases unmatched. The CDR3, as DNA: TGTGCCAGCTCAGGGACTAGCGGGAGCGCAGATACGCAGTATTTT. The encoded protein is CASSGTSGSADTQYF. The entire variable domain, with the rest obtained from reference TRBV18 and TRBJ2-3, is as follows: NAGVMQNPRHLVRRRGQEARLRCSPMKGHSHVYWYRQLPEEGLKFMVYLQKENIIDESGMPKERFSAEFPKEGPSILRIQQVVRGDSAAYFCASSGTSGSADTQYFGPGTRLTVL.

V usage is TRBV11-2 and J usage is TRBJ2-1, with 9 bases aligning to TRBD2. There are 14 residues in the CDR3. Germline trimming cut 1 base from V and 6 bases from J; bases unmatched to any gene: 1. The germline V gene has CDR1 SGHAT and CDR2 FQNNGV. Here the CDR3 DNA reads TGTGCCAGCAGCTTAGGACTAGCGGTCAATGAGCAGTTCTTC. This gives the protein CASSLGLAVNEQFF.

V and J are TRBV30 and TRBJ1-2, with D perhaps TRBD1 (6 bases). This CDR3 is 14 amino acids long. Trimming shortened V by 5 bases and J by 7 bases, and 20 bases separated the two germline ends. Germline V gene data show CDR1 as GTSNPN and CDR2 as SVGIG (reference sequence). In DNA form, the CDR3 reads TGTGCCTGGGCTGGGACATCGGCCTTCGGTGGCTACACCTTC. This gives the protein CAWAGTSAFGGYTF.

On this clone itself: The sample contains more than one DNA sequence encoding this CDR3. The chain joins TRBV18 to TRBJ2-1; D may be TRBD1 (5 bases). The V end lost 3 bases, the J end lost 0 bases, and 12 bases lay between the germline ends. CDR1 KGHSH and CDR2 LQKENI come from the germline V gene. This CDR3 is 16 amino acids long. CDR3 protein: CASSPLSGSSYNEQFF. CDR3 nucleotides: TGTGCCAGCTCACCTCTATCAGGGTCCTCCTACAATGAGCAGTTCTTC.

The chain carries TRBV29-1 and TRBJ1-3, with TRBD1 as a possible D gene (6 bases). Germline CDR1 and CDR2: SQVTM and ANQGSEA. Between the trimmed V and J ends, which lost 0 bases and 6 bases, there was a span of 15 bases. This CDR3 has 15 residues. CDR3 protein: CSVEDRTAFANTIYF. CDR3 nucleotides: TGCAGCGTTGAAGACCGGACAGCGTTCGCAAACACCATATATTTT. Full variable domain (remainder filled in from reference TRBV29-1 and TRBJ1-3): SAVISQKPSRDICQRGTSLTIQCQVDSQVTMMFWYRQQPGQSLTLIATANQGSEATYESGFVIDKFPISRPNLTFSTLTVSNMSPEDSSIYLCSVEDRTAFANTIYFGEGSWLTVV.

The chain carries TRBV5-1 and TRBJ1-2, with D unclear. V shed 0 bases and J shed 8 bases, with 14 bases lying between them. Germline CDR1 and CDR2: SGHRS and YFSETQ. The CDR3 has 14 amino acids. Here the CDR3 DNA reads TGCGCCAGCAGCTTGGAGACACCCGGTCAAGGCTACACCTTC. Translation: CASSLETPGQGYTF.